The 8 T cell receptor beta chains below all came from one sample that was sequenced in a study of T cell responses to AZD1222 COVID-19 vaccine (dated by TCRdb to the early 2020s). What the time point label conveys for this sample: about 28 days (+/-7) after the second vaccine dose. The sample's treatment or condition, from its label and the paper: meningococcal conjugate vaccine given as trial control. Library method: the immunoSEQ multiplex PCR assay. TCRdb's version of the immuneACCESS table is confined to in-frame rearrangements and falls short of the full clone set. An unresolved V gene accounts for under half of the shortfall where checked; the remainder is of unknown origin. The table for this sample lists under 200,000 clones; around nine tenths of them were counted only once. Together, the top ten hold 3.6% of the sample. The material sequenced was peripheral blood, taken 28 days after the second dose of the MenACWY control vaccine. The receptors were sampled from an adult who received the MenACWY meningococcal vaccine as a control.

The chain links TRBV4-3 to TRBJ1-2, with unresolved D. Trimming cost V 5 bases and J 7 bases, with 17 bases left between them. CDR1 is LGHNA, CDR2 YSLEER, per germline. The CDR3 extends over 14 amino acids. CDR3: CASSWKALDSGYTF. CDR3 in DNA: TGCGCCAGCAGCTGGAAGGCGTTGGACTCTGGCTACACCTTC.

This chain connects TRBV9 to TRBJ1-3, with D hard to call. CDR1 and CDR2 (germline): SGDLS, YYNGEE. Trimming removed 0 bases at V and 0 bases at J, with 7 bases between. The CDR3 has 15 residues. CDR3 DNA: TGTGCCAGCAGCGTAGCACCCCGCTCTGGAAACACCATATATTTT. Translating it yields CASSVAPRSGNTIYF.

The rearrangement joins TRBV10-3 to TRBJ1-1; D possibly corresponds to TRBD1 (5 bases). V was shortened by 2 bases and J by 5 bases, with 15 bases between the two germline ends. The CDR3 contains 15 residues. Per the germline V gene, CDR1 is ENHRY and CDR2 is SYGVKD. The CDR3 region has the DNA TGTGCCATCAGTGAGGCTCGCGGGGGTGGAACTGAAGCTTTCTTT. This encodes CAISEARGGGTEAFF.

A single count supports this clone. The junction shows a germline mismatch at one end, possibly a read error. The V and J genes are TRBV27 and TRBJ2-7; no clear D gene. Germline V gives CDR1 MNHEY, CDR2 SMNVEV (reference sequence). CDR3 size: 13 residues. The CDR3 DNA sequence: TGTGCCAGCAGCCAATACCCGTCCTCCGAGCAGTACTTC. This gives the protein CASSQYPSSEQYF.

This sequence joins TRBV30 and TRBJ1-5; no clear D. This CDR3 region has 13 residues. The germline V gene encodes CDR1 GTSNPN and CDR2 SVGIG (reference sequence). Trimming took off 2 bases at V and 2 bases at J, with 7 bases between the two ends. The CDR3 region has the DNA TGTGCCTGGAGTACAGAGGGCAATCAGCCCCAGCATTTT. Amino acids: CAWSTEGNQPQHF. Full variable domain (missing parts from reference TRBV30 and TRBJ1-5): SQTIHQWPATLVQPVGSPLSLECTVEGTSNPNLYWYRQAAGRGLQLLFYSVGIGQISSEVPQNLSASRPQDRQFILSSKKLLLSDSGFYLCAWSTEGNQPQHFGDGTRLSIL.

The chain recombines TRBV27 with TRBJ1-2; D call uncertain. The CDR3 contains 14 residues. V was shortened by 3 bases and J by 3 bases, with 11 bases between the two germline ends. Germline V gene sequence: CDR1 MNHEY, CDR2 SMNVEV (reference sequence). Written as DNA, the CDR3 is TGTGCCAGCAGTTTCGGGAGTCGAGACTATGGCTACACCTTC. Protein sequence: CASSFGSRDYGYTF.

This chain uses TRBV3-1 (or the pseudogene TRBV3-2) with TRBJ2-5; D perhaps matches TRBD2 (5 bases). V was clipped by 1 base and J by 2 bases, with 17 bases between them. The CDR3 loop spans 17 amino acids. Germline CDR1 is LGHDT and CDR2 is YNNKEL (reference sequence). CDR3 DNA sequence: TGTGCCAGCAGCCAAGCAAACCGCGGACTTTTACAAGAGACCCAGTACTTC. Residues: CASSQANRGLLQETQYF.

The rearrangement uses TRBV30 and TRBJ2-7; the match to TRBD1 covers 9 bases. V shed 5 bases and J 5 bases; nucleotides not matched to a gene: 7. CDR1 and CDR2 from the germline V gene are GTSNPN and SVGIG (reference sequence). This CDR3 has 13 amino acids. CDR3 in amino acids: CAWAGDRAHEQYF. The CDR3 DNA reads TGTGCCTGGGCGGGGGACAGGGCTCACGAGCAGTACTTC.